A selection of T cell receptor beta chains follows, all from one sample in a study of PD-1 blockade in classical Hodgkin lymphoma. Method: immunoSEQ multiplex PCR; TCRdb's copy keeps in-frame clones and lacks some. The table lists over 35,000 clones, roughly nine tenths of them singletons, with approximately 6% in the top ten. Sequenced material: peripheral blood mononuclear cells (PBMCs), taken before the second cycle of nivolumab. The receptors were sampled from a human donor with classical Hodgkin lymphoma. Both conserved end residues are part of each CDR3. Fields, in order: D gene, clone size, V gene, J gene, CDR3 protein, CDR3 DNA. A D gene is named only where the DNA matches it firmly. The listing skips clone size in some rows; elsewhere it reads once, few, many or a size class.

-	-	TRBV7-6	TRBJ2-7	CASSLLRGSEQYF	TGTGCCAGCAGCTTACTCCGGGGAAGCGAGCAGTACTTC
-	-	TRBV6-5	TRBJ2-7	CASRPSAGAPLGGYF	TGTGCCAGCAGGCCATCGGCAGGGGCCCCCCTGGGGGGGTACTTC
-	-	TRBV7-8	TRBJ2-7	CASSLIEKDEQYF	TGTGCCAGCAGCTTAATTGAGAAAGACGAGCAGTACTTC
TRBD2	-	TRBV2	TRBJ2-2	CASTPLAGGSGELFF	TGTGCCAGCACCCCACTAGCGGGAGGATCCGGGGAGCTGTTTTTT
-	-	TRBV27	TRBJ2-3	CASSQGGGDTQYF	TGTGCCAGCAGTCAGGGGGGAGGGGATACGCAGTATTTT
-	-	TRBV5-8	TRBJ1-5	CASSRTENQPQHF	TGTGCCAGCAGCAGGACAGAAAATCAGCCCCAGCATTTT
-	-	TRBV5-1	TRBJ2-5	CASSLGTIQETQYF	TGCGCCAGCAGCTTGGGGACAATCCAAGAGACCCAGTACTTC
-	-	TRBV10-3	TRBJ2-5	CAISPGTNMEETQYF	TGTGCCATCAGCCCCGGGACAAATATGGAAGAGACCCAGTACTTC
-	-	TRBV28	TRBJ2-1	CASSLGGGHSYNEQFF	TGTGCCAGCAGTTTAGGGGGCGGGCACTCCTACAATGAGCAGTTCTTC
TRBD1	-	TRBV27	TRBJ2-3	CASSLSGGRGHADTQYF	TGTGCCAGCAGTTTATCAGGGGGCAGGGGGCATGCAGATACGCAGTATTTT
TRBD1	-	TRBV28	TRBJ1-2	CASSSGGSNYGYTF	TGTGCCAGCAGTTCAGGGGGCAGTAACTATGGCTACACCTTC
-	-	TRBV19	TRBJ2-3	CASSIGTDTQYF	TGTGCCAGTAGTATAGGGACAGATACGCAGTATTTT
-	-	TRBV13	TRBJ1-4	CASSTRATTNEKLFF	TGTGCCAGCAGCACGCGAGCAACAACTAATGAAAAACTGTTTTTT
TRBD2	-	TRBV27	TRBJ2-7	CASSGRAGVEQYF	TGTGCCAGCAGCGGGAGGGCCGGGGTCGAGCAGTACTTC
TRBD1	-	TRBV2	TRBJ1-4	CASSEQGGSEKLFF	TGTGCCAGCAGTGAACAGGGGGGGAGTGAAAAACTGTTTTTT
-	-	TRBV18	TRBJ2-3	CASSPRDGGADTQYF	TGTGCCAGCTCACCACGGGACGGTGGAGCAGATACGCAGTATTTT
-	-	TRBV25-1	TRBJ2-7	CASELGGMGEQYF	TGTGCCAGCGAGTTGGGGGGTATGGGGGAGCAGTACTTC
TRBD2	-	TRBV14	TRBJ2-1	CASSQVFGSGRFDNEQFF	TGTGCCAGCAGCCAAGTCTTCGGCAGCGGGAGGTTTGACAATGAGCAGTTCTTC
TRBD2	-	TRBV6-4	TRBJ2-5	CASSPQAGGLETQYF	TGTGCCAGCAGTCCCCAAGCGGGGGGGCTGGAGACCCAGTACTTC
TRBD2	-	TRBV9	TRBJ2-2	CASSPTSGGAGELFF	TGTGCCAGCAGCCCCACTAGCGGGGGGGCCGGGGAGCTGTTTTTT
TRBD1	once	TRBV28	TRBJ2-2	CASSSLGQGGTGELFF	TGTGCCAGCAGTAGCCTGGGACAGGGGGGCACCGGGGAGCTGTTTTTT
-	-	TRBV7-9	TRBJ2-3	CASSLVPFPQYF	TGTGCCAGCAGCTTAGTACCCTTCCCGCAGTATTTT
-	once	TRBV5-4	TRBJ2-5	CASSLVGQETQYF	TGTGCCAGCAGCTTGGTGGGGCAAGAGACCCAGTACTTC
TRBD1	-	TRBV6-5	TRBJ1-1	CASSYSRQGITEAFF	TGTGCCAGCAGTTACTCGAGACAGGGGATCACTGAAGCTTTCTTT
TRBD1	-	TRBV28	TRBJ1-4	CASSSGGKTNEKLFF	TGTGCCAGCAGTTCAGGGGGAAAAACTAATGAAAAACTGTTTTTT
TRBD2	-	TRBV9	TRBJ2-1	CASSVAGGVGNEQFF	TGTGCCAGCAGCGTGGCGGGAGGAGTCGGCAATGAGCAGTTCTTC
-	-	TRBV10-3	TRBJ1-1	CAISGRTDMNTEAFF	TGTGCCATCAGCGGAAGGACAGATATGAACACTGAAGCTTTCTTT
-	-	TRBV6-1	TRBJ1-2	CASSHTPWGYTF	TGTGCCAGCAGCCACACCCCATGGGGCTACACCTTC
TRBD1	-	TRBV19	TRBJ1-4	CASSLTGVNEKLFF	TGTGCCAGTAGCCTGACAGGGGTTAATGAAAAACTGTTTTTT
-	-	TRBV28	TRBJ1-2	CASKVRGWSGYGYTF	TGTGCCAGCAAGGTGAGGGGGTGGTCCGGCTATGGCTACACCTTC
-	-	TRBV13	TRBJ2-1	CASSLRGYNEQFF	TGTGCCAGCAGCTTACGCGGTTACAATGAGCAGTTCTTC
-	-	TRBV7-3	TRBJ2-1	CASSPDRFTGYNEQFF	TGTGCCAGCAGCCCAGACAGATTCACAGGGTACAATGAGCAGTTCTTC
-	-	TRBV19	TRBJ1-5	CASSISHSPHQPQHF	TGTGCCAGTAGTATATCCCACAGTCCCCATCAGCCCCAGCATTTT
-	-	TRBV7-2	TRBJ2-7	CASSLVGAYEQYF	TGTGCCAGCAGCTTAGTTGGGGCCTACGAGCAGTACTTC
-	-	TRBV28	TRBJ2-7	CASSFQGTYEQYF	TGTGCCAGCAGTTTCCAGGGGACATACGAGCAGTACTTC
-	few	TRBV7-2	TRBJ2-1	CASSLDWLPNNEQFF	TGTGCCAGCAGCTTAGACTGGCTACCAAACAATGAGCAGTTCTTC
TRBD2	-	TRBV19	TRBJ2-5	CASSPMRTSSPETQYF	TGTGCCAGTAGTCCGATGAGGACTAGCAGCCCGGAGACCCAGTACTTC
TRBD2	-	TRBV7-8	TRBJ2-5	CASSSGAGGQLETQYF	TGTGCCAGCAGCAGCGGGGCAGGAGGGCAGTTGGAGACCCAGTACTTC
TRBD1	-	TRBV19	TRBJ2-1	CASSIDGQGPSSYNEQFF	TGTGCCAGTAGTATAGACGGACAGGGACCCTCCTCCTACAATGAGCAGTTCTTC
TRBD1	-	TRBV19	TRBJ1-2	CASRRETGRYGYTF	TGTGCCAGTAGAAGGGAGACAGGGAGGTATGGCTACACCTTC
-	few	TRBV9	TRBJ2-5	CASSVLQGLEETQYF	TGTGCCAGCAGCGTACTACAGGGTTTAGAGGAGACCCAGTACTTC
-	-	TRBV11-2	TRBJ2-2	CASSYPNTGELFF	TGTGCCAGCAGCTACCCAAACACCGGGGAGCTGTTTTTT
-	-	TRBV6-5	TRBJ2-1	CASSGRYEQFF	TGTGCCAGCAGTGGCCGTTATGAGCAGTTCTTC
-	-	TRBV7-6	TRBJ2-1	CASSQPASSYNEQFF	TGTGCCAGCAGCCAACCGGCGAGCTCCTACAATGAGCAGTTCTTC
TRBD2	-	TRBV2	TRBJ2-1	CASIRSLADNEQFF	TGTGCCAGCATACGCTCACTAGCGGACAATGAGCAGTTCTTC
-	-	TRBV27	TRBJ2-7	CASSLLGVGREQYF	TGTGCCAGCAGTTTATTAGGGGTTGGGAGAGAGCAGTACTTC
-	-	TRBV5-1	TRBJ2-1	CASSLLATPGNEQFF	TGCGCCAGCAGCTTGTTGGCCACCCCGGGGAATGAGCAGTTCTTC
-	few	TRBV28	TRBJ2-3	CASSLFADTQYF	TGTGCCAGCAGTTTATTTGCAGATACGCAGTATTTT